The 24 T cell receptor beta chains presented below share a single source sample, sequenced in a study of T cells in Graves' hyperthyroidism and ophthalmopathy. Regions amplified from RNA transcripts were the TCR beta CDR3 regions. When the TCR CDR3 underwent first-round RT-PCR, the HTBI primer set was used. TCRdb ran MiXCR on the multiplex PCR reads and lists one entry per CDR3 protein. The sample shows about 500,000 distinct CDR3 sequences, approximately 15% of them seen only once. The sample was blood. The receptors shown here come from a woman between 18 and 29 years old with Graves' hyperthyroidism.

A few counts support this clonotype. CDR3 sequence reads: CASSSTDGYGWPQHF. CDR3 nucleotide sequence: TGTGCCAGCTCAAGCACGGACGGTTACGGGTGGCCCCAGCATTTT. This chain links TRBV18 with TRBJ1-5; no firm D call. V lost 5 bases, J lost 9 bases, and 20 bases lay in between. The CDR3 is 15 residues long. Germline CDR1 is KGHSH and CDR2 is LQKENI. The full variable domain, completed using reference TRBV18 and TRBJ1-5, is NAGVMQNPRHLVRRRGQEARLRCSPMKGHSHVYWYRQLPEEGLKFMVYLQKENIIDESGMPKERFSAEFPKEGPSILRIQQVVRGDSAAYFCASSSTDGYGWPQHFGDGTRLSIL.

A few counts support this clonotype. The rearrangement joins TRBV5-1 to TRBJ1-1; D is ambiguous. CDR1 and CDR2 (germline): SGHRS, YFSETQ. This CDR3 contains 17 residues. V lost 5 bases and J 3 bases, leaving 23 bases between the germline ends. The CDR3 DNA reads TGCGCCAGCAGTGGGGAGGACGGCCCGGCGATTTACACTGAAGCTTTCTTT. Protein: CASSGEDGPAIYTEAFF.

V is TRBV18 and J is TRBJ2-7, with 8 positions matching TRBD2. The CDR3 has 16 amino acids. In germline, CDR1 is KGHSH, CDR2 LQKENI. V lost 4 bases and J lost 4; bases outside the gene matches: 12. CDR3 DNA sequence: TGTGCCAGCTCACGACCCATAGCGGGGCCCTTGTACGAGCAGTACTTC. Protein product: CASSRPIAGPLYEQYF.

The table lists this clonotype with a few counts. The J gene is TRBJ2-7, the V gene TRBV20-1, with 8 bases matching TRBD1. V was pared by 7 bases and J by 9 bases, with 8 bases of the junction left unmatched. The CDR3 spans 11 residues. The V gene's germline CDR1 is DFQATT and CDR2 SNEGSKA (reference sequence). CDR3 region: CSGTGGGVQYF. In DNA form, the CDR3 reads TGCAGTGGAACAGGGGGTGGGGTGCAGTACTTC.

In this sample, this clonotype turned up many times. The V gene is TRBV6-2 or TRBV6-3, the J gene TRBJ2-7; D is perhaps TRBD2 (6 bases). V gave up 3 bases and J gave up 7 bases, with 13 bases separating them. Germline CDR1 reads MNHEY; CDR2 reads SVGEGT. This CDR3 is 13 amino acids long. CDR3 nucleotides: TGTGCCAGCAGTTATGGAGGGGAAGTAGAGCAGTACGTC. Translated, it gives CASSYGGEVEQYV.

As to this clonotype: A much larger clone differs by one base, so this may be a read error. The V gene is TRBV11-2, the J gene TRBJ2-2; D is perhaps TRBD2 (5 bases). Per germline, CDR1 SGHAT and CDR2 FQNNGV. This CDR3 region has 15 residues. For the CDR3, the DNA is TGTGCCAGCAGCTTAGGCCCTACCAGAACCGGGGAGCCGTTTTTT. Protein sequence: CASSLGPTRTGEPFF.

This clonotype was counted between two and nine times. This chain connects TRBV6-2 or TRBV6-3 to TRBJ1-1; D might be TRBD1 (5 bases). Germline loops: CDR1 MNHEY, CDR2 SVGEGT. V was pared by 6 bases and J by 7 bases, with 12 bases between. The length of the CDR3 is 12 residues. This chain's CDR3 is CASRGQGIEAFF. CDR3 DNA sequence: TGTGCCAGCAGAGGCCAGGGCATTGAAGCTTTCTTT.

This clonotype has ten or more counts. The CDR3 is CASSLSGTRGEQYV. In DNA form, the CDR3 reads TGTGCCAGCAGTTTATCCGGGACTAGGGGGGAGCAGTACGTC. V gene TRBV28 combines with J gene TRBJ2-7; 8 nucleotides align to TRBD2. The CDR3 is 14 residues long. The germline V gene encodes CDR1 MDHEN and CDR2 SYDVKM. J gave up 7 bases and V 1 base, and 6 bases lay outside the gene matches.

This clonotype was counted many times. The chain couples TRBV2 to TRBJ2-1; 7 positions match TRBD1. CDR1 SNHLY and CDR2 FYNNEI come from the germline V gene. With 8 bases clipped from V and 5 bases from J, the junction kept 6 bases outside the gene matches. This CDR3 spans 13 amino acids. CDR3 nucleotides: TGTGCCAGCCTCCAGGGGGAAAACAATGAGCAGTTCTTC. It is translated as CASLQGENNEQFF.

This clonotype was seen at least ten times. The genes are TRBV7-9 and TRBJ2-5, with D maybe TRBD2 (6 bases). Between the trimmed V and J ends, which lost 3 bases and 5 bases, there was a span of 16 bases. This CDR3 has 15 amino acids. Per germline, CDR1 SEHNR and CDR2 FQNEAQ (reference sequence). CDR3 amino acids: CASSFPGANGETQYF. As DNA, the CDR3 is TGTGCCAGCAGCTTTCCGGGAGCGAACGGGGAGACCCAGTACTTC.

The CDR3 spells CASSLWDLAGGSYNEQFF. The CDR3 bases are TGTGCCAGCAGTTTATGGGATTTAGCGGGAGGTTCCTACAATGAGCAGTTCTTC. The genes are TRBV28 and TRBJ2-1; 10 bases fit TRBD2. Germline V CDR1 and CDR2: MDHEN, SYDVKM. The CDR3 sequence is 18 residues long. Trimming removed 0 bases from V and 1 base from J; junction bases left unmatched: 6.

This clonotype was seen at least ten times. The rearrangement joins TRBV18 to TRBJ2-1; 8 nucleotides agree with TRBD2. Per the germline V gene, CDR1 is KGHSH and CDR2 is LQKENI. V shed 5 bases, J shed 8 bases, and the junction held 14 bases outside the gene matches. This CDR3 has 16 amino acids. The CDR3 DNA reads TGTGCCAGCTCATTCCAGGCGGGGGGCGGTCCCGATGAGCAGTTCTTC. Residues: CASSFQAGGGPDEQFF. The variable domain in full, completed from reference TRBV18 and TRBJ2-1, reads NAGVMQNPRHLVRRRGQEARLRCSPMKGHSHVYWYRQLPEEGLKFMVYLQKENIIDESGMPKERFSAEFPKEGPSILRIQQVVRGDSAAYFCASSFQAGGGPDEQFFGPGTRLTVL.

This clonotype was counted between two and nine times. CDR3: CASSLDQVRGGLWEQYF. CDR3 DNA: TGTGCCAGCAGCTTAGATCAGGTGAGGGGAGGACTCTGGGAGCAGTACTTC. The V call is TRBV11-2, the J call TRBJ2-7; D is perhaps TRBD2 (6 bases). Germline V gene lookup returns CDR1 SGHAT and CDR2 FQNNGV. V lost 0 bases and J lost 7, with 22 bases in between. CDR3 length equals 17 residues.

This clonotype showed up many times. V and J are TRBV30 and TRBJ1-2; no reliable D call. CDR1 is GTSNPN and CDR2 is SVGIG in the germline V gene (reference sequence). The CDR3 contains 14 residues. Trimming took 1 base from V and 7 from J, leaving 16 bases between them. CDR3 sequence: CAWSAPPLGGGYTF. CDR3 bases: TGTGCCTGGAGTGCGCCACCTTTGGGCGGTGGCTACACCTTC.

Points on this clonotype: It may be a read error: a sequence one base away is much more abundant. The CDR3 reads CASSFRTSASTNTQYF. The DNA for the CDR3 is TGTGCCAGCAGCTTCCGGACTAGCGCTAGCACAAATACGCAGTATTTT. The J gene is TRBJ2-3, the V gene TRBV7-8, with 9 bases fitting TRBD2. The CDR3 extends over 16 amino acids. The germline CDR1 and CDR2 sequences are SGHVS and FQNEAQ.

This clonotype was detected many times. CDR3 in amino acids: CASSFRGIYTDTQYF. CDR3 in DNA: TGTGCCAGCAGTTTTAGGGGGATTTACACAGATACGCAGTATTTT. This chain uses TRBV12-3 or TRBV12-4 with TRBJ2-3, with D possibly TRBD1 on 6 matching bases. V was trimmed by 3 bases and J by 2 bases, leaving 12 bases between them. The CDR3 consists of 15 residues.

This clonotype was observed once. V gene TRBV5-1 combines with J gene TRBJ2-7; D is possibly TRBD1 (6 bases). This CDR3 contains 13 residues. Germline CDR1 SGHRS, CDR2 YFSETQ. The ends were cut back, 4 bases at V and 4 bases at J, with 12 bases in the middle. CDR3 amino acids: CASSPGTLYEQYF. The DNA of the CDR3 is TGCGCCAGCAGCCCCGGGACACTTTACGAGCAGTACTTC.

The sample holds many counts of this clonotype. The rearrangement links TRBV19 to TRBJ1-1; TRBD1 matches 8 bases. J lost 6 bases, V lost 0 bases, and 9 bases had no gene match. This CDR3 contains 16 residues. From germline, CDR1 is LNHDA and CDR2 SQIVND (reference sequence). CDR3: CASSIDGAGGASEAFF. CDR3 DNA sequence: TGTGCCAGTAGTATAGATGGAGCAGGGGGCGCTTCTGAAGCTTTCTTT.

This clonotype came up many times. The chain couples TRBV2 to TRBJ2-2, with TRBD2 matching over 11 bases. The V segment lost 9 bases and the J segment 2 bases; nucleotides outside the gene matches: 5. This CDR3 comprises 15 residues. Germline V gives CDR1 SNHLY, CDR2 FYNNEI. The CDR3 sequence: CARATSGTNTGELFF. CDR3 DNA: TGTGCCAGGGCGACTAGCGGGACCAACACCGGGGAGCTGTTTTTT.

Note on this clonotype: Its ends do not fully match the called genes, so a read error is possible. The chain couples TRBV20-1 to TRBJ2-3; D is uncertain. CDR3 length: 13 amino acids. Per the germline V gene, CDR1 is DFQATT and CDR2 is SNEGSKA (reference sequence). DNA for the CDR3: TGCAGTGCCCCTCGGATTTCCGCAGATGCGCAGTATTTT. Its translation: CSAPRISADAQYF.

This clonotype was counted many times. Here the CDR3 reads CASSSGARGSGLAFF. The DNA for the CDR3 is TGTGCCAGCAGCTCCGGGGCCCGGGGATCAGGTCTAGCTTTCTTT. The chain links TRBV12-3 or TRBV12-4 to TRBJ1-1, with D maybe TRBD1 (5 bases). Deletions cut 6 bases from V and 10 bases from J, with 24 bases between. The CDR3 is made up of 15 amino acids.

This clonotype appeared many times. This chain links TRBV13 with TRBJ2-5, with D possibly matching TRBD2 (5 bases). V was trimmed by 3 bases and J by 1 base, leaving 6 bases between them. CDR3 length equals 13 residues. In germline, CDR1 is PRHDT, CDR2 FYEKMQ (reference sequence). CDR3 DNA sequence: TGTGCCAGCAGCTTTAGCGTCCAAGAGACCCAGTACTTC. Protein product: CASSFSVQETQYF.

With regard to this clonotype: A much larger clone lies a single base off, so this may be a read error. The chain uses TRBV12-3 or TRBV12-4 and TRBJ1-4; 9 nucleotides match TRBD1. The CDR3 extends over 15 amino acids. V lost 7 bases to trimming and J lost 7 bases; unmatched junction nucleotides: 10. CDR3 loop: CASTLPGQGREKLFF. CDR3 sequence (DNA): TGTGCCAGCACCCTTCCGGGACAGGGCCGTGAAAAACTGTTTTTT.

Of note for this clonotype: A much larger clone differs by one base, so this may be a read error. This chain joins TRBV5-1 and TRBJ2-1; possibly TRBD2 for D (7 bases). From germline, CDR1 is SGHRS and CDR2 YFSETQ. The CDR3 loop spans 14 amino acids. The CDR3 loop is CACSLVPAGAEQFF. The DNA for the CDR3 is TGCGCCTGCAGCTTGGTTCCGGCGGGGGCTGAGCAGTTCTTC.